The T cell receptor beta chain under discussion was sequenced for a study of cytomegalovirus exposure and HLA in healthy donors (dated by TCRdb to about 2017). About the study as a whole: According to a later analysis, one platform produced both the 120 validation repertoires and the 666 repertoires of the first cohort. The study aimed to test whether cataloging public T cell receptors could reveal signatures of past pathogen exposure. A separate validation cohort of roughly 130 different subjects was used in addition to the approximately 670-subject first cohort. To predict cytomegalovirus infection status, the study combined high-throughput TCR immunosequencing, statistical association of individual TCRs with disease status, and machine learning.

Separate from the approximately 700-subject first cohort, the validation cohort of roughly 130 subjects was the group to which the donors belonged. Summary of the overall study and its limitations: Most TCR sequences were observed very rarely across donors, whereas some public TCRs were present in many individuals. Of the cluster scores, 90% to 95% were above 0 in a later analysis, which found that TCRs clustered in the first cohort also tended to co-occur in the 120 validation repertoires. The classifier was reported to diagnose cytomegalovirus status with high specificity and sensitivity in both the original and validation cohorts. In vitro tests confirmed that a few of the cytomegalovirus-associated TCR beta chains recognize cytomegalovirus antigens. The authors suggested that the approach could potentially be extended to other disease states and immunological phenotypes. A later analysis had no HLA typing for the validation cohort, so co-occurrence there was scored across all 110 or so repertoires. A total of 150 to 200 TCR beta chains were listed by the study as associated with cytomegalovirus.

To prepare the library, the immunoSEQ multiplex PCR assay was applied. From the authors' description of their analysis: To diagnose cytomegalovirus status from the catalog of TCR beta chain sequences, a statistical classification framework was built. The source is immuneACCESS, and TCRdb retained only in-frame sequences with V and J called. Part of the clones is not carried over; for the studies checked, unresolved V genes explain less than half of this, and the remainder is unexplained. V and J calls and clone size are those listed in that table; D and trimming were worked out from the DNA. Here the sample has 150,000 to 200,000 clones; roughly three quarters occur a single time. The ten largest clonotypes hold around 1.2% of the sample. Of note for this clone: The clone's antigen remains unknown. No base-level quality is on record; no much larger clone is a single base apart.

Trimming costs V 4 bases and J 5 bases, and their ends lie 9 bases apart. Including the terminal cysteine and phenylalanine, the CDR3 comprises 13 residues. CDR3 DNA is the only sequence kept; it has 39 bases, read in frame from the first base. CDR1 is given as ENHRY and CDR2 as SYGVKD, both from the germline V gene. This receptor was obtained from a woman in her thirties in good health and CMV-seronegative. Material for sequencing was PBMCs. The rearranged segments are TRBV10-3 and TRBJ1-5, with the D gene not clear enough to name. The CDR3 corresponds to CAISGQSDQPQHF. The nucleotide sequence is TGTGCCATCAGTGGACAAAGTGATCAGCCCCAGCATTTT.